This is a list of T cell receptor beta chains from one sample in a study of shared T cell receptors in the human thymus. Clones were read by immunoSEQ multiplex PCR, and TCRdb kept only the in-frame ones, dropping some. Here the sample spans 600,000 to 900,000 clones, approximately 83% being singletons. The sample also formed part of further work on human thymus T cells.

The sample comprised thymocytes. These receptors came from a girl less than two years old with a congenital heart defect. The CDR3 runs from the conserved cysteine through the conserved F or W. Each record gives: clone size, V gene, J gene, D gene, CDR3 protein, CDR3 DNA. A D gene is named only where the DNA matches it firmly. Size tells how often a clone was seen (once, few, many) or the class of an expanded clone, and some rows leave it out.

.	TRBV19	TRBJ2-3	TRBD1	CASSTDRATQYF	TGTGCCAGTAGTACGGACAGGGCAACGCAGTATTTT
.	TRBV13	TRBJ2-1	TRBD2	CASSPGLAGGGEQFF	TGTGCCAGCAGCCCCGGACTAGCGGGGGGTGGTGAGCAGTTCTTC
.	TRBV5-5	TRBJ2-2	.	CASSLRRGAITGELFF	TGTGCCAGCAGCTTGAGACGGGGGGCGATCACCGGGGAGCTGTTTTTT
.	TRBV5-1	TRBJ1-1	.	CASSWNRVGSNTEAFF	TGCGCCAGCAGCTGGAACAGGGTTGGGAGTAACACTGAAGCTTTCTTT
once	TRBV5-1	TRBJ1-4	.	CASSLDLRTGHEKLFF	TGCGCCAGCAGCTTGGATCTTAGAACAGGCCATGAAAAACTGTTTTTT
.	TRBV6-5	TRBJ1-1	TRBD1	CASSRDREEDTEAFF	TGTGCCAGCTCAAGGGACAGGGAAGAGGACACTGAAGCTTTCTTT
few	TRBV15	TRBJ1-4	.	CATRHRDEKLFF	TGTGCCACCAGGCACAGAGATGAAAAACTGTTTTTT
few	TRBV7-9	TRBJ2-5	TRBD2	CASSSGLAEPQYF	TGTGCCAGCAGCTCGGGACTAGCGGAACCCCAGTACTTC
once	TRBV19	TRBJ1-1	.	CASTLRGWSTEAFF	TGTGCCAGTACCCTCAGGGGCTGGTCTACTGAAGCTTTCTTT
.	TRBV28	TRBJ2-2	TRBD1	CASSLPDRANTGELFF	TGTGCCAGCAGTTTACCGGACAGGGCGAACACCGGGGAGCTGTTTTTT
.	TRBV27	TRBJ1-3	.	CASSCRLGPSGNTIYF	TGTGCCAGCAGTTGTAGACTCGGCCCCTCTGGAAACACCATATATTTT
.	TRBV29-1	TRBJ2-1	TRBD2	CSVHLTSGPYNEQFF	TGCAGCGTACACTTAACTAGCGGGCCATACAATGAGCAGTTCTTC
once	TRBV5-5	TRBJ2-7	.	CASSLAGNEQYF	TGTGCCAGCAGCTTGGCAGGGAACGAGCAGTACTTC
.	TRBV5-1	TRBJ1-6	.	CASSLNQGSSYNSPLHF	TGCGCCAGCAGCCTCAACCAGGGGAGCTCCTATAATTCACCCCTCCACTTT
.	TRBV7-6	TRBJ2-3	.	CASSPAGFRTDTQYF	TGTGCCAGCAGCCCGGCGGGGTTTCGAACAGATACGCAGTATTTT
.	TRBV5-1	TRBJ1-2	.	CASSLAGSGQGYGYTF	TGCGCCAGCAGCTTGGCCGGTAGCGGGCAGGGCTATGGCTACACCTTC
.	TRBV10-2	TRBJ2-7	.	CASSEPGSYEQYF	TGCGCCAGCAGTGAACCAGGTTCCTACGAGCAGTACTTC
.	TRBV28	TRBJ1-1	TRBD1	CASSLGQGWMNTEAFF	TGTGCCAGCAGTTTGGGACAGGGCTGGATGAACACTGAAGCTTTCTTT
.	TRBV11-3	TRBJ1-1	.	CASSLDQRVRDTEAFF	TGTGCCAGCAGCTTAGATCAGCGGGTTCGGGACACTGAAGCTTTCTTT
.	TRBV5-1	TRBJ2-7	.	CASSPRRGSSYEQYF	TGCGCCAGCAGCCCGAGGCGGGGATCCTCCTACGAGCAGTACTTC
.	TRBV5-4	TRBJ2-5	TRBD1	CASSSHTRDRGRQTQYF	TGTGCCAGCAGCTCGCACACCCGGGACAGGGGGCGGCAGACCCAGTACTTC
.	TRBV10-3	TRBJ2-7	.	CAISESRIPGDEQYF	TGTGCCATCAGTGAGTCAAGAATTCCTGGAGACGAGCAGTACTTC
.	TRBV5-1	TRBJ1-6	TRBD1	CASTPVGTGNSPLHF	TGCGCCAGCACCCCCGTCGGGACAGGAAATTCACCCCTCCACTTT
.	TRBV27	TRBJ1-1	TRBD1	CASYPDRLQGAMNTEAFF	TGTGCCAGCTATCCCGACCGTCTACAGGGGGCTATGAACACTGAAGCTTTCTTT
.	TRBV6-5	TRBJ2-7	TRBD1	CASSHYGTGSAYEQYF	TGTGCCAGCAGTCACTACGGGACAGGGTCTGCCTACGAGCAGTACTTC
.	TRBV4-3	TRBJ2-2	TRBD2	CASSQGMTSGGLVGTGELFF	TGCGCCAGCAGCCAAGGGATGACTAGCGGGGGGTTAGTGGGCACCGGGGAGCTGTTTTTT
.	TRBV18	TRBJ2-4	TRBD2	CASSPSAGGPGKNIQYF	TGTGCCAGCTCACCGTCGGCGGGGGGGCCGGGCAAAAACATTCAGTACTTC
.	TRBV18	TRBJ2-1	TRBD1	CASSRTGGSYNEQFF	TGTGCCAGCTCACGTACAGGGGGGTCCTACAATGAGCAGTTCTTC
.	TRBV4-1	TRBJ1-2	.	CASSQGFYGYTF	TGCGCCAGCAGCCAGGGCTTCTATGGCTACACCTTC
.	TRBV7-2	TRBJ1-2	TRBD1	CADRTGGGYTF	TGTGCCGACAGGACAGGGGGCGGCTACACCTTC
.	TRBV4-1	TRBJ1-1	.	CASSQFDRPNTEAFF	TGCGCCAGCAGCCAGTTTGACAGGCCGAACACTGAAGCTTTCTTT
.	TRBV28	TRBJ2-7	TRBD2	CASSLMGLAGPVRNEQYF	TGTGCCAGCAGTTTAATGGGACTAGCGGGGCCCGTCAGGAACGAGCAGTACTTC
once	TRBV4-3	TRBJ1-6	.	CASSQADRSDNSPLHF	TGCGCCAGCAGCCAAGCGGACAGATCTGATAATTCACCCCTCCACTTT
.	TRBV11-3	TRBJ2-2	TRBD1	CASSLDPPKGAFTGELFF	TGTGCCAGCAGCTTAGATCCCCCGAAGGGGGCATTCACCGGGGAGCTGTTTTTT
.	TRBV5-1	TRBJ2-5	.	CASRQRRSAPIQETQYF	TGCGCCAGCAGGCAGCGGCGGTCAGCTCCGATCCAAGAGACCCAGTACTTC
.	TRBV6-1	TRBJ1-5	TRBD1	CASSRDRGHYQPQHF	TGTGCCAGCAGTCGGGACAGGGGGCATTATCAGCCCCAGCATTTT
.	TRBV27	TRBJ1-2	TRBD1	CASSLTGQLYGYTF	TGTGCCAGCAGTTTAACGGGACAGCTCTATGGCTACACCTTC
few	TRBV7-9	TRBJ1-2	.	CASSLLVQAGGEAF	TGTGCCAGCAGCTTATTAGTCCAGGCGGGGGGTGAGGCCTTC
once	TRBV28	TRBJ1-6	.	CASSFRQAADSPLHF	TGTGCCAGCAGTTTTAGACAGGCGGCGGACTCACCCCTCCACTTT
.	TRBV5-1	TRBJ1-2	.	CASSLNHRFPMGYTF	TGCGCCAGCAGCTTGAATCACAGATTCCCTATGGGCTACACCTTC
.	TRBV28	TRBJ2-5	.	CATFSLPQETQYF	TGTGCCACCTTTAGCCTTCCCCAAGAGACCCAGTACTTC
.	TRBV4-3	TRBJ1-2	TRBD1	CASSPGTAYGYTF	TGCGCCAGCAGCCCCGGGACAGCTTATGGCTACACCTTC
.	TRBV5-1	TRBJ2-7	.	CASSFGGGAWIGSYEQYF	TGCGCCAGCAGCTTTGGGGGGGGCGCATGGATCGGCTCCTACGAGCAGTACTTC
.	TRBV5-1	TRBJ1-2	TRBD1	CASSGTGRRKANYGYTF	TGCGCCAGCAGCGGGACAGGGAGAAGAAAAGCTAACTATGGCTACACCTTC
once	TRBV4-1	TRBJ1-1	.	CASSQVLGKGEITEAFF	TGCGCCAGCAGCCAAGTTCTCGGGAAGGGGGAAATCACTGAAGCTTTCTTT
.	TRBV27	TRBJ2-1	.	CASSFEGDYNEQFF	TGTGCCAGCAGTTTTGAGGGGGACTACAATGAGCAGTTCTTC
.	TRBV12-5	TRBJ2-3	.	CASGLPNREVTTDTQYF	TGTGCTAGTGGTCTGCCTAACAGGGAAGTAACCACAGATACGCAGTATTTT
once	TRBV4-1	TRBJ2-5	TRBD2	CASAGLAYRETQYF	TGCGCCAGCGCGGGACTAGCGTATAGGGAGACCCAGTACTTC
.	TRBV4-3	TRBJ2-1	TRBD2	CASSQEDGTSPQHNEQFF	TGCGCCAGCAGCCAAGAAGACGGGACTAGTCCCCAGCACAATGAGCAGTTCTTC
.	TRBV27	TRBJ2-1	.	CASGVHGGQGGGEQFF	TGTGCCAGCGGGGTTCATGGCGGGCAGGGAGGTGGTGAGCAGTTCTTC
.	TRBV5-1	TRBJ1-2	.	CASSLVLNPGQRCYGYTF	TGCGCCAGCAGCTTGGTTCTTAACCCAGGACAGAGATGCTATGGCTACACCTTC
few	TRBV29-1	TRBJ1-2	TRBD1	CSGGQGSYGYTF	TGCAGTGGGGGACAGGGGAGCTATGGCTACACCTTC
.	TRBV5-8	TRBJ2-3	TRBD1	CASTIPLGTGISTDTQYF	TGTGCCAGCACCATCCCGTTAGGGACAGGGATTAGCACAGATACGCAGTATTTT